The following is a TCR beta chain sequence with its context. No cognate antigen has been identified for it. The record has no base qualities; no much larger clone is one base away. TCRbeta CDR3 regions were amplified from genomic DNA using the immunoSEQ Assay, a bias-controlled multiplex PCR. As for the original processing: The number of nucleated cells in each sample was estimated from the amplification of reference gene primers within the assay. Sequence reads were collapsed and filtered to measure the absolute abundance of every unique TCRbeta CDR3 rearrangement. Productive Simpson clonality was computed per sample as the square root of Simpson's diversity index over productive rearrangements. The immuneACCESS repertoire file appears here via TCRdb, limited to in-frame rearrangements. These files lack a portion of the clones; in checked studies, under half of the deficit traces to unresolved V genes, and the cause of the others is not known. V and J calls and clone size are copied from that table; D and trimming were computed from the DNA. Recorded for this sample are some 200,000 clones; over 75% of them occurred a single time. The biggest ten clones account for 7% to 8.5% of the sample.

The data are from a study of blood T cell repertoires in COVID-19 (dated by TCRdb to the early 2020s). For the study in its entirety: Samples covering the acute and convalescent phases of COVID-19 were provided by collaborators in the United States, Italy and Spain. The samples were drawn from two sources: the first 160 participants of the ongoing ImmuneRACE study, and fewer than 1,500 subjects contributed by 6 global collaborators. Subjects who had been exposed to COVID-19, were actively infected with it, or had recovered from it provided the deeply sampled blood TCRbeta repertoires that made up the dataset. Sample metadata almost always included a de-identified subject ID, COVID-19 status, age in years and sex. Where HLA class I and class II types were available, the types were taken from metadata supplied by the sample provider, not from assay-based typing. The material from the prospective study consisted of cDNA or gDNA derived from T cells, B-cell-depleted T cells, or PBMCs. The repertoires were released in a freely available public database intended as a resource for research on the immune response to SARS-CoV-2. The full study reports these points: How much clinical and demographic metadata was included differed by source and by participant, and the metadata was provided uncurated.

Reading the germline V gene gives CDR1 SGHVS and CDR2 FNYEAQ. The V end gives up 6 bases and the J end 0 bases, leaving 8 bases in the junction not matched to a gene. The CDR3 contains 16 residues, cysteine and phenylalanine counted. Just the 48-base CDR3 DNA is kept, in frame starting at base 1. Participants in the prospective study were enrolled through a virtual design, were aged roughly 18 to 100 years, and lived in 24 United States geographic areas. Cohort assignment in the prospective study relied on participant-reported clinical history from a screening survey and a study questionnaire. In the prospective study, whole blood, serum and a nasopharyngeal or oropharyngeal swab were collected from each participant by mobile phlebotomists. Additional blood draws and questionnaires over an approximately 2-month period could optionally be provided by prospective study participants. Before DNA extraction, prospective study blood samples were shipped either frozen or at room temperature.

What was sequenced was PBMCs or T cells enriched from blood (not recorded which). The V gene is TRBV7-6 and the J gene is TRBJ2-3, with 8 bases aligning to TRBD2. This sequence originates from a woman in her thirties or forties with acute COVID-19. The DNA sequence reads TGTGCCAGCAGGCTCTTAGCGGGGACTAGCACAGATACGCAGTATTTT. Translated, it gives CASRLLAGTSTDTQYF.